What follows are 10 T cell receptor beta chains derived from one specimen sequenced in a study of lymphopenia after photon versus proton radiotherapy. The table came from immunoSEQ multiplex PCR; TCRdb's copy has only in-frame clones and leaves some out. In the table there are tens of thousands of clones, over 70% of which are singletons. The sample consisted of peripheral blood, taken from a patient treated with proton-based radiotherapy. The receptor set was obtained from a man aged 80 or over with esophageal cancer.

This rearrangement joins TRBV12-5 to TRBJ1-1; D call uncertain. Germline V gene data show CDR1 as LGHNT and CDR2 as FRNRAP. Deletions cut 2 bases from V and 5 bases from J, with 9 bases between. This CDR3 is 13 amino acids long. Written as DNA, the CDR3 is TGTGCTAGTGGTTTGCAAGGTGGGACTGAAGCTTTCTTT. As protein: CASGLQGGTEAFF.

This clone came up a few times. The V gene is TRBV4-1, the J gene TRBJ2-1; 7 bases fit TRBD2. The CDR3 sequence is 17 residues long. V was clipped by 6 bases and J by 4 bases; unmatched bases: 15. Per germline, CDR1 MGHRA and CDR2 YSYEKL. The CDR3 sequence is CASSRAPTSDPYNEQFF. The CDR3 DNA sequence: TGCGCCAGCAGTCGAGCGCCCACTAGCGATCCTTACAATGAGCAGTTCTTC.

The chain joins TRBV11-2 to TRBJ2-7, with 7 bases fitting TRBD2. Germline CDR1 and CDR2: SGHAT and FQNNGV. V dropped 2 bases and J dropped 3; count of bases not matched to a gene: 4. The CDR3 consists of 14 residues. The DNA of the CDR3 is TGTGCCAGCAGCTTACAAGCGGGGTACTACGAGCAGTACTTC. This encodes CASSLQAGYYEQYF.

The rearrangement joins TRBV9 to TRBJ1-1; weak D call: TRBD1 (5 bases). CDR1 and CDR2 (germline): SGDLS, YYNGEE. V lost 0 bases, J lost 10 bases, and 13 bases lay in between. CDR3 length equals 13 residues. CDR3 amino acids: CASSVVEAGGAFF. Here the CDR3 DNA reads TGTGCCAGCAGCGTAGTAGAGGCCGGGGGAGCTTTCTTT. Full variable domain (missing parts from reference TRBV9 and TRBJ1-1): DSGVTQTPKHLITATGQRVTLRCSPRSGDLSVYWYQQSLDQGLQFLIQYYNGEERAKGNILERFSAQQFPDLHSELNLSSLELGDSALYFCASSVVEAGGAFFGQGTRLTVV.

This clone came up a few times. The rearrangement joins TRBV6-5 to TRBJ1-1, with D maybe TRBD1 (6 bases). The CDR3 is made up of 13 amino acids. The germline gives CDR1 MNHEY, CDR2 SVGAGI. Trimming removed 7 bases at V and 4 bases at J, with 13 bases between. The CDR3 sequence is CASIGQLGTEAFF. The CDR3 nucleotides are TGTGCCAGCATCGGACAGTTGGGCACTGAAGCTTTCTTT.

The chain combines TRBV20-1 with TRBJ2-5; no reliable D call. Per germline, CDR1 DFQATT and CDR2 SNEGSKA (reference sequence). The CDR3 is 11 amino acids. The V and J ends lost 6 bases and 5 bases respectively, with 10 bases between them. CDR3 in amino acids: CSALTQETQYF. The CDR3 DNA sequence: TGCAGTGCCCTGACACAGGAGACCCAGTACTTC.

J is TRBJ2-3 and V is TRBV25-1; no clear D gene. The CDR3 is made up of 14 amino acids. Between the trimmed V and J ends, which lost 4 bases and 2 bases, there was a span of 10 bases. Germline V gene sequence: CDR1 MGHDK, CDR2 SYGVNS. CDR3 nucleotide sequence: TGTGCCAGCAGTGGCGACGAGTTCACAGATACGCAGTATTTT. Protein sequence: CASSGDEFTDTQYF. The full variable domain, its missing parts supplied by reference TRBV25-1 and TRBJ2-3, is EADIYQTPRYLVIGTGKKITLECSQTMGHDKMYWYQQDPGMELHLIHYSYGVNSTEKGDLSSESTVSRIRTEHFPLTLESARPSHTSQYLCASSGDEFTDTQYFGPGTRLTVL.

The chain is built from TRBV6-6 and TRBJ2-3; D is possibly TRBD2 (6 bases). From germline, CDR1 is MNHNY and CDR2 SVGAGI (reference sequence). V lost 7 bases, J lost 4 bases, and 18 bases lay in between. The CDR3 sequence is 15 residues long. CDR3 sequence reads: CASIQRDSGSDTQYF. CDR3 DNA: TGTGCCAGCATTCAACGGGACTCCGGGTCAGATACGCAGTATTTT.

V is TRBV6-1 and J is TRBJ2-3; D may be TRBD1 or TRBD2 (5 bases each). With 3 bases removed from V and 3 bases from J, the gap between germline ends came to 13 bases. The CDR3 has 15 residues. From germline, CDR1 is MNHNS and CDR2 SASEGT. The CDR3 DNA is TGTGCCAGCAGTGAGGGGACGGAATATACAGATACGCAGTATTTT. It encodes CASSEGTEYTDTQYF.

The table lists this clone with a count of one. The V call is TRBV19, the J call TRBJ1-5; D call uncertain. V was pared by 3 bases and J by 8 bases, with 17 bases between. CDR3 length: 15 amino acids. Germline V gene lookup returns CDR1 LNHDA and CDR2 SQIVND (reference sequence). For the CDR3, the DNA is TGTGCCAGTAGTATGTGGGCGGGTGAGAAGGAGCCCCAGCATTTT. Translated, it gives CASSMWAGEKEPQHF.